This entry is about one TCR beta chain. Study processing details: Estimates of nucleated cell counts were drawn from the amplification of reference gene primers. TCRdb's table, derived via immunoSEQ multiplex PCR, lists solely in-frame clones and lacks some. V, J and clone size were drawn from that table, and D and trimming were deduced from the DNA. The table has around 230,000 clones, approximately 89% seen once; the top ten hold roughly 2.4%. The data belong to a study of blood T cell repertoires in COVID-19. Across the study: Researchers got acute and convalescent COVID-19 samples from the United States, Italy and Spain. From T cells, B-cell-depleted T cells, or PBMCs came the material, which was cDNA or gDNA.

The germline V gene has CDR1 LGHNA and CDR2 YSLEER. With V trimmed by 2 bases and J by 4 bases, 5 bases remained unmatched. The CDR3 runs to 15 residues. The sequence came from a woman in her thirties or forties with acute COVID-19. The source material was PBMCs or T cells enriched from blood (not recorded which). The V call is TRBV4-3, the J call TRBJ1-3; 7 nucleotides line up with TRBD1. The CDR3 sequence: CASSQQQGWGNTIYF. The DNA of the CDR3 is TGCGCCAGCAGCCAACAACAGGGGTGGGGAAACACCATATATTTT.